This TCR beta chain was recovered during a study of T cells in Graves' hyperthyroidism and ophthalmopathy (dated by TCRdb to between 2018 and 2020). General notes on the study: Peripheral blood was sampled at the time of initial diagnosis, prior to any treatment. The 100 discovery patients were randomly divided into training and test sets at a 7:3 ratio. A discovery cohort of about 96 patients, about 40 with Graves' ophthalmopathy and approximately 60 with stable Graves' hyperthyroidism, was used to find distinguishing TCR V-J signatures. In over five Graves' hyperthyroidism patients, the study also compared T-cell repertoires from thyroid tissue with T-cell repertoires from blood. The paper describes TCR Vbeta CDR3 sequencing of 135 peripheral blood samples, made up of fewer than 50 ophthalmopathy patients, more than 70 hyperthyroidism patients and approximately 17 progressor patients. Once sampling was done, hyperthyroidism patients were given methimazole at a starting dose of 30 mg daily, whereas ophthalmopathy patients were given high-dose intravenous methylprednisolone. Prospective prediction of ophthalmopathy was tested in an independent validation cohort consisting of fewer than 20 hyperthyroidism patients and approximately 16 patients who later progressed to ophthalmopathy.

Stable Graves' hyperthyroidism was defined as the absence of progression to ophthalmopathy over 18 months of follow-up. Hyperthyroidism patients were newly diagnosed, had a disease duration of under 2 months, and were aged 18 to 65 years. Patients with uncontrolled infections, other autoimmune diseases, pregnancy or lactation were excluded. Diagnoses were based on clinical symptoms, serum thyroxine and TRAb, thyroid ultrasound and orbital computed tomography. Ficoll-Paque density gradient centrifugation was used to isolate PBMCs from under 11 ml of fresh peripheral blood. Total RNA was extracted with Trizol reagent, and quality was checked on an Agilent 2100 Bioanalyzer. CDR1 is given as MNHNS and CDR2 as SASEGT, both from the germline V gene. V is cut by 5 bases and J by 6 bases, and the space between the germline ends is 11 bases. Inclusive of the bounding cysteine and phenylalanine, the CDR3 is 13 residues long. CDR3 DNA only is kept here, 39 bases in frame from base 1.

Turning to this clonotype: No cognate antigen has been identified for it. Within one base of it there is no much larger clone, and no base qualities were kept.

Summary of the overall study and its limitations: In cross-validation, a model built on a 13 V-J signature told ophthalmopathy apart from stable hyperthyroidism with approximately 90% sensitivity and roughly 82% specificity, and in testing the same model reached 80%/75%. Most expanded thyroid clonotypes (frequency above 0.001) were also found in blood, which suggests that blood repertoires may mirror thyroid immune responses. Sample size was not statistically predetermined, and blinding of investigators to group allocation was not performed. In validation, the model predicted progression to ophthalmopathy a median of around 6.5 months before onset, with about 71% sensitivity and 72.22% specificity.

The TCR beta CDR3 regions were amplified from RNA transcripts. The first round of RT-PCR for the TCR CDR3 was performed with the HTBI primer set and the Qiagen OneStep RT-PCR kit. A second multiplex PCR round built the libraries, followed by size selection and purification. The libraries were sequenced on an Illumina HiSeq2000 using paired-end 100 bp reads. As for the authors' bioinformatics: SOAPnuke was used to process the raw data, with reads discarded if the reads contained adapters or uncalled bases, had a mean Phred below 15, or lacked an exact constant-primer or identifier match. High-quality paired reads were merged using COPE v1.2.5, and each unique nucleotide sequence was defined as a clonotype. Clonotypes were aligned to IMGT TRBV, TRBD and TRBJ reference segments using MiTCR v1.1. The analysis was restricted to V-J combinations with a frequency above 0.0001, which together covered 99% to 99.2% of the repertoires. The TCS score was defined as the ratio of F50 (clonal expansion) to E x V (chaos), calculated using BLOSUM62-based TCRdist between CDR3 peptides within each V-J. Welch's t-statistics and random forest reduced just over 500 V-J features to fewer than 15, which were used in a naive Bayes classifier (R e1071). TCRdb redid the processing of the public reads, applying fastp at Q25 and MiXCR, and retained in-frame beta chains. CDR3 protein sequences are deduplicated, and each keeps its most common genes and DNA. TCRdb, not the authors, supplied the V and J calls. For this sample the table gives 350,000 to 400,000 distinct CDR3 sequences, of which over 11% were detected only once. More than 9.5% of the sample lies in the top ten.

Source material: blood. The origin of this receptor is a woman aged 55-69 years with Graves' hyperthyroidism. The chain is made from TRBV6-1 and TRBJ1-5; TRBD1 is a possible D gene, resting on 6 matching bases. For the CDR3, the sequence is CASSYEGGQPQHF. The nucleotides are TGTGCCAGCAGTTACGAGGGGGGTCAGCCCCAGCATTTT.